Following are 4 T cell receptor beta chains from one sample sequenced in a study of blood T cells in healthy people across ages (dated by TCRdb to about 2015). Library prep was done by 5' RACE. A second about 6 to 11 cycle PCR used a sample-barcoded 5' primer and a J-beta primer mix. TCRdb cleaned the public reads at Q25 with fastp, built clones with MiXCR and kept in-frame beta chains. Every entry covers one CDR3 protein and lists the most common genes and DNA from its rows. The sample yields around 1,900,000 distinct CDR3 sequences; 39% were counted once. Of the sample, about 21% is held by the ten largest clones. Input material: blood. These receptors were obtained from a human donor in good health.

This clonotype has just a few counts. The chain joins TRBV6-1 to TRBJ2-2; D might be TRBD1 (7 bases). V lost 7 bases and J lost 1, with 19 bases in between. The CDR3 is 17 residues long. The germline CDR1 and CDR2 sequences are MNHNS and SASEGT. The CDR3 DNA follows: TGTGCCAGCAAATCCAGGCCAGGGGGGATGAACACCGGGGAGCTGTTTTTT. Protein product: CASKSRPGGMNTGELFF.

The rearrangement uses TRBV20-1 and TRBJ2-1; D might be TRBD1 (6 bases). The V end lost 7 bases, the J end lost 9 bases, and 13 bases lay between the germline ends. This CDR3 comprises 11 residues. Germline-derived CDR1 and CDR2 are DFQATT and SNEGSKA (reference sequence). Written as DNA, the CDR3 is TGCAGTGTTGGCGACAGGCTTGAGCAGTTCTTC. It codes for CSVGDRLEQFF.

J is TRBJ2-3 and V is TRBV20-1, with a weak D call TRBD1 (5 bases). Germline-derived CDR1 and CDR2 are DFQATT and SNEGSKA (reference sequence). The CDR3 consists of 14 residues. Trimming removed 4 bases at V and 6 bases at J, with 17 bases between. Written as DNA, the CDR3 is TGCAGTGCTATGCCCTCCCAGGGTCCCGATACGCAGTATTTT. Translated, it gives CSAMPSQGPDTQYF.

This clonotype was recorded a few times. V gene TRBV12-3 or TRBV12-4 combines with J gene TRBJ1-2; D remains unclear. The CDR3 is 12 residues long. V was clipped by 3 bases and J by 9 bases, with 11 bases between them. CDR3 DNA: TGTGCCAGCAGTTTGGTAATGGGGAGCTACACCTTC. It is translated as CASSLVMGSYTF.